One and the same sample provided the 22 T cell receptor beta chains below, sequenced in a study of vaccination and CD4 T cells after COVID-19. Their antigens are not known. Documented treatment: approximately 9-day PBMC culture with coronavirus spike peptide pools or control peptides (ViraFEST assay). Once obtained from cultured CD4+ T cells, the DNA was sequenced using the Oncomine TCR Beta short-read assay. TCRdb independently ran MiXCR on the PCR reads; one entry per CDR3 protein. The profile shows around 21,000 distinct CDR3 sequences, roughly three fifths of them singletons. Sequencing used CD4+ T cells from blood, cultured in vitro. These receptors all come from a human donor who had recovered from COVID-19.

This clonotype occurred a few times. The CDR3 loop is CASSAGQGNHYEQYF. The CDR3 coding sequence is TGTGCCAGCAGTGCGGGACAGGGGAATCACTACGAGCAGTACTTC. The chain joins TRBV6-1 to TRBJ2-7; TRBD1 agrees at 10 bases. The V gene end was trimmed by 4 bases and the J gene end by 3 bases; junction bases not matched to a gene: 6. Germline values: CDR1 MNHNS, CDR2 SASEGT. The CDR3 covers 15 residues.

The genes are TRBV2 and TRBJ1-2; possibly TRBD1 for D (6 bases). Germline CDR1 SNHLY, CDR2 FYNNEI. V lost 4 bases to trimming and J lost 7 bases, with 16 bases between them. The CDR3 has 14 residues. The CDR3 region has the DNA TGTGCCAGCAGTGGGACAGTGATAAGTACTGGCTACACCTTC. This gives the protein CASSGTVISTGYTF.

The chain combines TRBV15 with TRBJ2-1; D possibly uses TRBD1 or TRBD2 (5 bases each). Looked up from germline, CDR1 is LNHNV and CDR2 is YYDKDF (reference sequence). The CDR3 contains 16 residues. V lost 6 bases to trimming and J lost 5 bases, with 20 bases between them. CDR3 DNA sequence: TGTGCCACCAGTACGCGACAGTCAGGGAGCAACAATGAGCAGTTCTTC. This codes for CATSTRQSGSNNEQFF.

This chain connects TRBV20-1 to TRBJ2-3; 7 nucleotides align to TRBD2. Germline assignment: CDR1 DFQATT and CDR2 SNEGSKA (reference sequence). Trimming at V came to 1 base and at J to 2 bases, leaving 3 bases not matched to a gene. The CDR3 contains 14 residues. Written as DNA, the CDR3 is TGCAGTGCTAGAGGAGCGGGGAACACAGATACGCAGTATTTT. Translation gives CSARGAGNTDTQYF.

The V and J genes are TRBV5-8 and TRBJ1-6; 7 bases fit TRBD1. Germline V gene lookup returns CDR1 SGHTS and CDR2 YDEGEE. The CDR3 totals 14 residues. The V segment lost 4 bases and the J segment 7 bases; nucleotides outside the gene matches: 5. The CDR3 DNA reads TGTGCCAGCAGCCGGGACAGTAAAAATTCACCCCTCCACTTT. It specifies CASSRDSKNSPLHF.

CDR3 in DNA: TGCAGTGCCGTGACGAGGCTAGGTACCTACAATGAGCAGTTCTTC. This codes for CSAVTRLGTYNEQFF. The gene calls are TRBV20-1 and TRBJ2-1, with unresolved D. Germline V lookup: CDR1 DFQATT, CDR2 SNEGSKA (reference sequence). V was cut by 6 bases and J by 2 bases, with 17 bases left in between. The CDR3 is 15 residues long.

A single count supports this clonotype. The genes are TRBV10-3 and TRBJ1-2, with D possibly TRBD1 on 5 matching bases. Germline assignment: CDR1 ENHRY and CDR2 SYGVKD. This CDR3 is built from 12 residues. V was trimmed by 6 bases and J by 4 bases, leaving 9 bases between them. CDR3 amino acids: CAIRDNLYGYTF. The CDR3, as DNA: TGTGCCATCAGGGACAACCTCTATGGCTACACCTTC.

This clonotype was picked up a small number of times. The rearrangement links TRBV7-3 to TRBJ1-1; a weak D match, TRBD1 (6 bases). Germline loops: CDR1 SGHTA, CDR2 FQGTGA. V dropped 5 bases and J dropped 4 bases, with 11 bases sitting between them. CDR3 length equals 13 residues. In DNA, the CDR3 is TGTGCCAGCAGCCAACAGGGCCCCACTGAAGCTTTCTTT. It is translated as CASSQQGPTEAFF.

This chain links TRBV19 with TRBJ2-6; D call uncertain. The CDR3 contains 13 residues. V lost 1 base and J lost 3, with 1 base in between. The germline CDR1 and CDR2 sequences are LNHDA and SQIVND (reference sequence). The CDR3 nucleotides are TGTGCCAGTAGTATAGGTGGGGCCAACGTCCTGACTTTC. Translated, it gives CASSIGGANVLTF.

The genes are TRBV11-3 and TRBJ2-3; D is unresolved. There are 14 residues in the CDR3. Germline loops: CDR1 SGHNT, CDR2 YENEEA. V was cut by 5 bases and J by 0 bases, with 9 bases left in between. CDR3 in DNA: TGTGCCAGCAGCCTCTTAGGAAGCACAGATACGCAGTATTTT. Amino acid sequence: CASSLLGSTDTQYF.

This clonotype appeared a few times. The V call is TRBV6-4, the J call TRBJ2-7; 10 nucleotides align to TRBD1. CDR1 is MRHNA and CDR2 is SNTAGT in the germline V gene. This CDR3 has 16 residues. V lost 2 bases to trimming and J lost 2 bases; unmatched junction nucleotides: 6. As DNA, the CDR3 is TGTGCCAGCAGTGACCGCGGGACAGGGGAAACCTACGAGCAGTACTTC. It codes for CASSDRGTGETYEQYF.

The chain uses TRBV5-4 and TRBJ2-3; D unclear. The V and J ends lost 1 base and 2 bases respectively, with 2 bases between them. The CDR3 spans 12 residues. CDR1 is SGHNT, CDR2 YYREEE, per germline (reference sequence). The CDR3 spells CASSLYTDTQYF. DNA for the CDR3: TGTGCCAGCAGCTTGTACACAGATACGCAGTATTTT. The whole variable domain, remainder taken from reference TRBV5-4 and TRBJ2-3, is ETGVTQSPTHLIKTRGQQVTLRCSSQSGHNTVSWYQQALGQGPQFIFQYYREEENGRGNFPPRFSGLQFPNYSSELNVNALELDDSALYLCASSLYTDTQYFGPGTRLTVL.

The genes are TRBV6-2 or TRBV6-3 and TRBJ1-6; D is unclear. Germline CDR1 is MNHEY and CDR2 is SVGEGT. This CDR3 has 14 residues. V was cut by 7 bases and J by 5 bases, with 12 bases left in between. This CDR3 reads CASTHHSNNSPLHF. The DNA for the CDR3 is TGTGCCAGCACCCACCACTCAAATAATTCACCCCTCCACTTT.

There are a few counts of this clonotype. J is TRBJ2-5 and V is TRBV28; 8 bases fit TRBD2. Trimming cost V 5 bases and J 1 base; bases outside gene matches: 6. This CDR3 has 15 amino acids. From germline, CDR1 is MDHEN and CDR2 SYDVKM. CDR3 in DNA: TGTGCCAGCAGTGGTAGCGGGACACCCCAAGAGACCCAGTACTTC. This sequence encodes CASSGSGTPQETQYF.

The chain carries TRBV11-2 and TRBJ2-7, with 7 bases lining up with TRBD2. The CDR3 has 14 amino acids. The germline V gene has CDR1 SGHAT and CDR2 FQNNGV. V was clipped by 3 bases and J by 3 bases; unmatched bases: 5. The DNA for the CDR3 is TGTGCCAGCAGCTTGACTCAGCGGGGCTACGAGCAGTACTTC. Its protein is CASSLTQRGYEQYF. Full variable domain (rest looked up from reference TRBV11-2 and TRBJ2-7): EAGVAQSPRYKIIEKRQSVAFWCNPISGHATLYWYQQILGQGPKLLIQFQNNGVVDDSQLPKDRFSAERLKGVDSTLKIQPAKLEDSAVYLCASSLTQRGYEQYFGPGTRLTVT.

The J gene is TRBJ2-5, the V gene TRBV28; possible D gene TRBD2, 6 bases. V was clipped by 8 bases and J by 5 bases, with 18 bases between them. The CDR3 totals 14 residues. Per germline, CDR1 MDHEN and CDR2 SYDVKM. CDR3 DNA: TGTGCCAGCTCCCACGGGGGATTGGGGGAGACCCAGTACTTC. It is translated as CASSHGGLGETQYF.

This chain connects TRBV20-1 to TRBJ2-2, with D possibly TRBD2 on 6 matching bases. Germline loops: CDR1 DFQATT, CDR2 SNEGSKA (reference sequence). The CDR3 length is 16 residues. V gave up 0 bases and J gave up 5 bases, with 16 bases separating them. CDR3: CSARDGAGRKTGELFF. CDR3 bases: TGCAGTGCTAGAGATGGGGCAGGGAGGAAGACCGGGGAGCTGTTTTTT.

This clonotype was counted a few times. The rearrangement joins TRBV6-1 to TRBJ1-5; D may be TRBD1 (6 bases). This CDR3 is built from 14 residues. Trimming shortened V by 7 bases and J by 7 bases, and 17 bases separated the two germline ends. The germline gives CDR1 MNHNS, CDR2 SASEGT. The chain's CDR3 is CASTVQGSGQPQHF. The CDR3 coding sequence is TGTGCCAGCACGGTACAGGGTTCTGGCCAGCCCCAGCATTTT.

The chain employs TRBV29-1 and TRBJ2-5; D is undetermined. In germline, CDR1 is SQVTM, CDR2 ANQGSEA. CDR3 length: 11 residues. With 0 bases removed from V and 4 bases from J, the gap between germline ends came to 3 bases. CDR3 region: CSVEEGETQYF. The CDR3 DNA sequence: TGCAGCGTTGAAGAGGGAGAGACCCAGTACTTC.

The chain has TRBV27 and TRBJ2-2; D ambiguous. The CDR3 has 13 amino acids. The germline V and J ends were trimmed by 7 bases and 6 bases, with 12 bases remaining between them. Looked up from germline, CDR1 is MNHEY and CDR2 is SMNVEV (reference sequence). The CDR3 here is CASTPSRSGELFF. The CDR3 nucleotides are TGTGCCAGCACCCCCTCAAGATCCGGGGAGCTGTTTTTT.

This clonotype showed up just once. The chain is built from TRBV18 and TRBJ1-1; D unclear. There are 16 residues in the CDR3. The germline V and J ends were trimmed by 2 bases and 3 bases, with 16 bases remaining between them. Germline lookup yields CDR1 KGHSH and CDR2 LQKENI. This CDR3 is CASSPSEIPLDTEAFF. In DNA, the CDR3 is TGTGCCAGCTCACCATCCGAAATCCCTCTGGACACTGAAGCTTTCTTT.

The CDR3 region has the DNA TGTGCCTGGAGTGCCCGACGGTCGAACACTGAAGCTTTCTTT. It specifies CAWSARRSNTEAFF. The chain combines TRBV30 with TRBJ1-1; no firm D call. This CDR3 contains 14 residues. Germline CDR1 and CDR2: GTSNPN and SVGIG (reference sequence). The V gene lost 1 base and the J gene lost 1 base, with 10 bases spanning the gap.